Presented here are 28 T cell receptor beta chains from one specimen sequenced in a study of blood T cell repertoires in COVID-19. Measured with immunoSEQ multiplex PCR; TCRdb has only the in-frame clones, and not every one. The sample consists of approximately 19,000 clones, roughly 91% of them appearing once. The sample was peripheral blood. These receptors were obtained from a human donor in a cohort sampled during active COVID-19.

The V gene is TRBV10-3, the J gene TRBJ2-5, with 12 bases fitting TRBD2. This CDR3 spans 14 amino acids. V was clipped by 10 bases and J by 2 bases; unmatched bases: 5. Germline assignment: CDR1 ENHRY and CDR2 SYGVKD. The CDR3 DNA sequence: TGTGCCACTAGGACTAGCGGGGAACAAGAGACCCAGTACTTC. This encodes CATRTSGEQETQYF.

The rearrangement uses TRBV11-2 and TRBJ2-7; the D gene is possibly TRBD1 (5 bases). The germline V gene encodes CDR1 SGHAT and CDR2 FQNNGV. The CDR3 consists of 14 residues. V was clipped by 2 bases and J by 6 bases, with 14 bases between them. CDR3 sequence: CASSLLPGKAEQYF. The DNA of the CDR3 is TGTGCCAGCAGCTTACTCCCAGGGAAGGCCGAGCAGTACTTC. The full variable domain, completed using reference TRBV11-2 and TRBJ2-7, is EAGVAQSPRYKIIEKRQSVAFWCNPISGHATLYWYQQILGQGPKLLIQFQNNGVVDDSQLPKDRFSAERLKGVDSTLKIQPAKLEDSAVYLCASSLLPGKAEQYFGPGTRLTVT.

This clone was observed once. The chain uses TRBV6-5 and TRBJ2-3, with D hard to call. The germline V gene has CDR1 MNHEY and CDR2 SVGAGI. This CDR3 is 14 amino acids long. Trimming shortened V by 8 bases and J by 4 bases, and 16 bases separated the two germline ends. The CDR3 DNA reads as TGTGCCAGCCACGACGCGGCCGTTCCAGATACGCAGTATTTT. This encodes CASHDAAVPDTQYF.

The J gene is TRBJ2-1, the V gene TRBV5-4; 9 bases line up with TRBD1. The V and J ends lost 4 bases and 9 bases, in that order; junction bases with no gene match: 5. The germline V gene has CDR1 SGHNT and CDR2 YYREEE (reference sequence). The CDR3 covers 13 residues. CDR3 nucleotides: TGTGCCAGCAGCCCGAGGACAGGGGTTGAGCAGTTCTTC. Protein: CASSPRTGVEQFF.

The DNA for the CDR3 is TGCGCCAGCAGCTTGGAGGGGGACGGCAATCAGCCCCAGCATTTT. Protein: CASSLEGDGNQPQHF. The chain employs TRBV5-1 and TRBJ1-5, with a possible D match to TRBD1 (6 bases). The CDR3 length is 15 residues. The germline V gene has CDR1 SGHRS and CDR2 YFSETQ. Trimming shortened V by 0 bases and J by 2 bases, and 9 bases separated the two germline ends.

The chain joins TRBV7-2 to TRBJ2-3; D is unresolved. Germline loops: CDR1 SGHTA, CDR2 FQGNSA. The CDR3 runs to 12 residues. Trimming left V 6 bases short and J 4 bases short, with 8 bases between. The CDR3 sequence is CASSIPADTQYF. The CDR3 DNA follows: TGTGCCAGCAGTATCCCCGCAGATACGCAGTATTTT.

This sequence joins TRBV4-1 and TRBJ2-3, with TRBD2 matching over 14 bases. Germline V CDR1 and CDR2: MGHRA, YSYEKL. With V trimmed by 2 bases and J by 6 bases, 10 bases remained unmatched. This CDR3 comprises 18 residues. CDR3 DNA: TGCGCCAGCAGCCAACAACCAGGGACTAGCGGGGGTTTTGATACGCAGTATTTT. Encoded protein: CASSQQPGTSGGFDTQYF.

The chain links TRBV27 to TRBJ2-5, with 13 nucleotides matching TRBD2. The CDR3 sequence is 15 residues long. CDR1 is MNHEY, CDR2 SMNVEV, per germline (reference sequence). Unmatched junction bases numbered 0, after V lost 4 bases and J lost 1 base. CDR3 DNA sequence: TGTGCCAGCAGTTGGACTAGCGGGGGCCAAGAGACCCAGTACTTC. Encoded protein: CASSWTSGGQETQYF.

The chain recombines TRBV5-1 with TRBJ2-5; 8 bases agree with TRBD2. The CDR3 loop spans 16 amino acids. Germline V lookup: CDR1 SGHRS, CDR2 YFSETQ. Trimming cost V 0 bases and J 4 bases; bases outside gene matches: 8. The CDR3 sequence is CASSLDERGIGETQYF. The DNA for the CDR3 is TGCGCCAGCAGCTTGGACGAGCGGGGGATAGGAGAGACCCAGTACTTC.

The chain joins TRBV28 to TRBJ2-7, with D possibly matching TRBD2 (6 bases). The V gene's germline CDR1 is MDHEN and CDR2 SYDVKM. Trimming took off 3 bases at V and 1 base at J, with 10 bases between the two ends. The CDR3 is made up of 14 amino acids. This CDR3 reads CASSFLGGSYEQYF. Here the CDR3 DNA reads TGTGCCAGCAGTTTTCTGGGGGGATCCTACGAGCAGTACTTC.

V usage is TRBV5-1 and J usage is TRBJ2-3, with D possibly being TRBD1 (6 bases). Germline V gene data show CDR1 as SGHRS and CDR2 as YFSETQ. CDR3 length equals 16 residues. Trimming took off 3 bases at V and 1 base at J, with 15 bases between the two ends. CDR3 bases: TGCGCCAGCAGCTCTGACAGGCCGCGGGGCACAGATACGCAGTATTTT. This gives the protein CASSSDRPRGTDTQYF.

The chain uses TRBV5-4 and TRBJ2-6, with D tentatively TRBD2 (5 bases). V was clipped by 2 bases and J by 0 bases, with 12 bases between them. CDR1 and CDR2 from the germline V gene are SGHNT and YYREEE (reference sequence). This CDR3 is 17 amino acids long. Here the CDR3 DNA reads TGTGCCAGCAGCTTACATCAAGGACTCTCTGGGGCCAACGTCCTGACTTTC. Protein product: CASSLHQGLSGANVLTF.

The genes are TRBV7-9 and TRBJ1-2; D perhaps matches TRBD1 (5 bases). This CDR3 has 15 residues. Deletions cut 5 bases from V and 0 bases from J, with 13 bases between. The germline V gene encodes CDR1 SEHNR and CDR2 FQNEAQ (reference sequence). The CDR3 bases are TGTGCCAGCAGCCCGCGGGACGGCTCTAACTATGGCTACACCTTC. Protein product: CASSPRDGSNYGYTF.

The chain recombines TRBV18 with TRBJ1-3, with 8 bases that match TRBD1. Germline loops: CDR1 KGHSH, CDR2 LQKENI. The V segment lost 6 bases and the J segment 0 bases; nucleotides outside the gene matches: 4. This CDR3 has 15 residues. This chain's CDR3 is CASSGQGISGNTIYF. For the CDR3, the DNA is TGTGCCAGCTCCGGACAGGGAATCTCTGGAAACACCATATATTTT.

The J gene is TRBJ2-1, the V gene TRBV4-1, with D tentatively TRBD2 (5 bases). CDR3 length equals 16 residues. CDR1 MGHRA and CDR2 YSYEKL come from the germline V gene. Trimming took 1 base from V and 0 from J, leaving 10 bases between them. The DNA of the CDR3 is TGCGCCAGCAGCCAAGGTAGCGAGAGCTCCTACAATGAGCAGTTCTTC. Residues: CASSQGSESSYNEQFF.

This clone was seen just once. The chain combines TRBV10-3 with TRBJ2-7, with D possibly being TRBD2 (5 bases). Germline CDR1 is ENHRY and CDR2 is SYGVKD. V was cut by 3 bases and J by 6 bases, with 21 bases left in between. The CDR3 runs to 16 residues. The CDR3 spells CAISDIPRALPVEQYF. CDR3 bases: TGTGCCATCAGTGATATCCCGAGGGCCCTGCCGGTCGAGCAGTACTTC.

This chain joins TRBV20-1 and TRBJ1-5; D not certain. CDR1 is DFQATT and CDR2 is SNEGSKA in the germline V gene (reference sequence). This CDR3 has 12 amino acids. Deletions cut 3 bases from V and 7 bases from J, with 10 bases between. CDR3 sequence: CSASNPEQPQHF. DNA for the CDR3: TGCAGTGCTAGTAATCCTGAGCAGCCCCAGCATTTT.

The CDR3 protein is CSAGAIKETQYF. CDR3 nucleotides: TGCAGCGCTGGAGCCATAAAAGAGACCCAGTACTTC. The rearrangement links TRBV29-1 to TRBJ2-5; D gene ambiguous. This CDR3 has 12 residues. CDR1 and CDR2 (germline): SQVTM, ANQGSEA. Between the trimmed V and J ends, which lost 7 bases and 3 bases, there was a span of 12 bases. The whole variable domain, remainder taken from reference TRBV29-1 and TRBJ2-5, is SAVISQKPSRDICQRGTSLTIQCQVDSQVTMMFWYRQQPGQSLTLIATANQGSEATYESGFVIDKFPISRPNLTFSTLTVSNMSPEDSSIYLCSAGAIKETQYFGPGTRLLVL.

V usage is TRBV12-3 or TRBV12-4 and J usage is TRBJ1-3; D not certain. Between the trimmed V and J ends, which lost 5 bases and 1 base, there was a span of 6 bases. The CDR3 spans 13 residues. CDR3 sequence reads: CASSIQSGNTIYF. The CDR3 DNA is TGTGCCAGCAGTATCCAGTCTGGAAACACCATATATTTT.

This sequence joins TRBV7-9 and TRBJ2-7; maybe TRBD1 (7 bases). This CDR3 has 16 amino acids. Germline CDR1 reads SEHNR; CDR2 reads FQNEAQ (reference sequence). Trimming left V 1 base short and J 1 base short, with 14 bases between. The CDR3 sequence is CASSLGRRDSSYEQYF. The CDR3 DNA follows: TGTGCCAGCAGCTTAGGAAGGCGGGACAGTTCCTACGAGCAGTACTTC.

The chain combines TRBV5-1 with TRBJ2-3; 7 nucleotides line up with TRBD1. With V trimmed by 0 bases and J by 2 bases, 6 bases remained unmatched. CDR1 and CDR2 (germline): SGHRS, YFSETQ. CDR3 length equals 16 residues. CDR3 protein: CASSLGRDSITDTQYF. The CDR3, as DNA: TGCGCCAGCAGCTTGGGCCGGGACAGCATCACAGATACGCAGTATTTT. Complete variable domain (other parts from reference TRBV5-1 and TRBJ2-3): KAGVTQTPRYLIKTRGQQVTLSCSPISGHRSVSWYQQTPGQGLQFLFEYFSETQRNKGNFPGRFSGRQFSNSRSEMNVSTLELGDSALYLCASSLGRDSITDTQYFGPGTRLTVL.

This chain joins TRBV24-1 and TRBJ1-2, with 9 bases matching TRBD1. CDR1 and CDR2 (germline): KGHDR, SFDVKD. J gave up 11 bases and V 2 bases, and 8 bases lay outside the gene matches. This CDR3 has 14 residues. DNA of the CDR3: TGTGCCACCAGTGATTCTTCCGGGACAGGGACTTACACCTTC. Its translation is CATSDSSGTGTYTF.

The chain couples TRBV7-8 to TRBJ1-3, with D unclear. The CDR3 is 16 residues long. Germline CDR1 is SGHVS and CDR2 is FQNEAQ. Trimming took off 1 base at V and 0 bases at J, with 10 bases between the two ends. The CDR3 sequence: CASSLDPADSGNTIYF. The DNA of the CDR3 is TGTGCCAGCAGCTTAGACCCCGCAGACTCTGGAAACACCATATATTTT.

This clone appeared a single time. V is TRBV10-2 and J is TRBJ1-1, with D unclear. This CDR3 has 14 amino acids. Germline CDR1 and CDR2: WSHSY and SAAADI. Trimming pared 2 bases from V and 0 bases from J, leaving 7 bases between. The CDR3 protein is CASSEPGMNTEAFF. CDR3 bases: TGCGCCAGCAGTGAGCCGGGTATGAACACTGAAGCTTTCTTT.

V usage is TRBV6-1 and J usage is TRBJ2-1, with TRBD2 identical over 13 bases. Germline V gene data show CDR1 as MNHNS and CDR2 as SASEGT. Trimming removed 4 bases from V and 7 bases from J; junction bases left unmatched: 7. CDR3 length equals 16 residues. The CDR3 protein is CASSVGLAGSVNEQFF. The CDR3 DNA reads TGTGCCAGCAGTGTGGGACTAGCGGGATCAGTTAATGAGCAGTTCTTC.

The chain couples TRBV5-4 to TRBJ2-3; TRBD2 might be the D (5 bases). With 3 bases removed from V and 0 bases from J, the gap between germline ends came to 14 bases. Germline V gene sequence: CDR1 SGHNT, CDR2 YYREEE (reference sequence). The CDR3 consists of 16 residues. The CDR3, as DNA: TGTGCCAGCAGCTCCCGCGGGCCCGAAAGCACAGATACGCAGTATTTT. Its protein is CASSSRGPESTDTQYF.

The chain links TRBV13 to TRBJ2-5, with D perhaps TRBD2 (6 bases). The V end lost 1 base, the J end lost 2 bases, and 8 bases lay between the germline ends. Germline V gene lookup returns CDR1 PRHDT and CDR2 FYEKMQ (reference sequence). The CDR3 has 14 residues. The CDR3 reads CASSLDGGQETQYF. CDR3 sequence (DNA): TGTGCCAGCAGCTTAGACGGAGGGCAAGAGACCCAGTACTTC.

V gene TRBV7-9 combines with J gene TRBJ2-3, with a weak D call TRBD1 (5 bases). Germline assignment: CDR1 SEHNR and CDR2 FQNEAQ (reference sequence). This CDR3 region has 14 residues. The germline V and J ends were trimmed by 1 base and 1 base, with 6 bases remaining between them. The CDR3 DNA is TGTGCCAGCAGCTTAGAGGGGCGCACAGATACGCAGTATTTT. It codes for CASSLEGRTDTQYF.